This section outlines one TCR beta chain sequence together with its context. Antigen specificity is unknown. CDR1 is MDHEN and CDR2 is SYDVKM in the germline V gene. The J segment lost 6 bases and the V segment lost 6 bases, leaving 6 bases of the junction unmatched. This CDR3 region has 15 residues. The sample is drawn from a study of cytomegalovirus exposure and HLA in healthy donors. In the study overall: A subsequent analysis reported that the roughly 130 validation repertoires were produced on the same platform that had also been used for the roughly 710 first-cohort repertoires.

Repertoires were generated with immunoSEQ multiplex PCR, while TCRdb's copy carries only in-frame clones and drops some. The sample records 65,000 to 95,000 clones, roughly 93% being singletons. Whole-study results and caveats: The study put 150 or so TCR beta chains on its list as cytomegalovirus-associated. Reported performance of the classifier showed diagnosis of cytomegalovirus status with high specificity and sensitivity. Most TCR sequences proved rare, with some public TCRs found in many donors.

The sample taken for sequencing was PBMCs. The chain has TRBV28 and TRBJ2-1; 12 bases are a match to TRBD2. The sequence derives from a woman aged 30 to 39 in good health and CMV-seronegative. The CDR3 loop is CASSNPSGRANEQFF. CDR3 in DNA: TGTGCCAGCAGCAATCCTAGCGGGAGGGCCAATGAGCAGTTCTTC.